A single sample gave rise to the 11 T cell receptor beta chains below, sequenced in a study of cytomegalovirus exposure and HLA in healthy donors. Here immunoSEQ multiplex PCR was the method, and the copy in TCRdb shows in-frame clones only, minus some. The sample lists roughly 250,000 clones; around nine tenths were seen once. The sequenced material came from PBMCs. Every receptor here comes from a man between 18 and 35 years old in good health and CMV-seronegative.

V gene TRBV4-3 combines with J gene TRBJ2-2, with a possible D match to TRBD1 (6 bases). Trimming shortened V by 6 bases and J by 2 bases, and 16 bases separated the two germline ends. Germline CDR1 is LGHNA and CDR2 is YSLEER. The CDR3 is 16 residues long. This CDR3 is CASSPSPGHNTGELFF. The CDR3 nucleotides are TGCGCCAGCAGTCCCAGCCCGGGACATAACACCGGGGAGCTGTTTTTT.

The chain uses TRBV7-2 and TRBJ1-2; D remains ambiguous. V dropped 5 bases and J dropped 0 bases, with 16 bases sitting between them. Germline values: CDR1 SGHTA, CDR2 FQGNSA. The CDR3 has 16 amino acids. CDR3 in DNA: TGTGCCAGCAGCCCAAGCGCTGGTATGGCTAACTATGGCTACACCTTC. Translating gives CASSPSAGMANYGYTF.

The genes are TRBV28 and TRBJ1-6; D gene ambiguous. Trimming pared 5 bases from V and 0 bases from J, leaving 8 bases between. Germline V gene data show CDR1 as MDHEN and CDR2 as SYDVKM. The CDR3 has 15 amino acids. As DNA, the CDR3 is TGTGCCAGCAGTATGGGCATCTCCTATAATTCACCCCTCCACTTT. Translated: CASSMGISYNSPLHF. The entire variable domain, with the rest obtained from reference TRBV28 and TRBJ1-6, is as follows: DVKVTQSSRYLVKRTGEKVFLECVQDMDHENMFWYRQDPGLGLRLIYFSYDVKMKEKGDIPEGYSVSREKKERFSLILESASTNQTSMYLCASSMGISYNSPLHFGNGTRLTVT.

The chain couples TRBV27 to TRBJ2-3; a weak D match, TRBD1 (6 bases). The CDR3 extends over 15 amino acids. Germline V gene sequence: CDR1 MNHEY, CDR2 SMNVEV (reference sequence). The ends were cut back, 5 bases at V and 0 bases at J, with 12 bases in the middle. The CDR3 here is CASSPSDRSTDTQYF. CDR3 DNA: TGTGCCAGCAGTCCAAGCGACAGGAGCACAGATACGCAGTATTTT.

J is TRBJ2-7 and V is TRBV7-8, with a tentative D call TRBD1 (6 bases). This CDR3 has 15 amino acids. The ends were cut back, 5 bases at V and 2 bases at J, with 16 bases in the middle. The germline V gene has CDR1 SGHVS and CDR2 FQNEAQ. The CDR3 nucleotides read TGTGCCAGCAGCCCTACCCCCGGACAGACCTACGAGCAGTACTTC. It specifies CASSPTPGQTYEQYF.

The CDR3 sequence is CASSPRQGYYEQYF. In DNA form, the CDR3 reads TGTGCCAGCAGTCCCCGACAGGGATACTACGAGCAGTACTTC. The rearrangement uses TRBV6-5 and TRBJ2-7; 7 bases map to TRBD1. The V gene end was trimmed by 5 bases and the J gene end by 3 bases; junction bases not matched to a gene: 7. The CDR3 spans 14 residues. Germline V lookup: CDR1 MNHEY, CDR2 SVGAGI.

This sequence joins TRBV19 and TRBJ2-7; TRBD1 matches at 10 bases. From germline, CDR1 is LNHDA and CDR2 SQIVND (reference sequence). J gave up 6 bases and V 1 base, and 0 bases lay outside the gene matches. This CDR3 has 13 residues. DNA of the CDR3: TGTGCCAGTAGTATAGGGGACAGGGGCGAGCAGTACTTC. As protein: CASSIGDRGEQYF.

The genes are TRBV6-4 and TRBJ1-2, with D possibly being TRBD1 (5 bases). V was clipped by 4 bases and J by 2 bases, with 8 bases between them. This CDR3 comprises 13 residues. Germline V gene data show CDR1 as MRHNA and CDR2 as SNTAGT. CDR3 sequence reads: CASSGDRNYGYTF. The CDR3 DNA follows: TGTGCCAGCAGTGGTGACAGAAACTATGGCTACACCTTC.

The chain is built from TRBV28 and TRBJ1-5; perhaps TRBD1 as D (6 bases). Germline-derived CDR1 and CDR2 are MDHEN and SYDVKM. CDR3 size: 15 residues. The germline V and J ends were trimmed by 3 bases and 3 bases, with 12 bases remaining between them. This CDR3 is CASSFTRGYNQPQHF. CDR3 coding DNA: TGTGCCAGCAGTTTTACCAGGGGTTACAATCAGCCCCAGCATTTT.

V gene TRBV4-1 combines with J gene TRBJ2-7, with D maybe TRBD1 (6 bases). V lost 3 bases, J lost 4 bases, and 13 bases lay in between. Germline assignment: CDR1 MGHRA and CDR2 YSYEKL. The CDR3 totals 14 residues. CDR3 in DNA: TGCGCCAGCAGCCATACGGGACAACAATACGAGCAGTACTTC. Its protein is CASSHTGQQYEQYF.

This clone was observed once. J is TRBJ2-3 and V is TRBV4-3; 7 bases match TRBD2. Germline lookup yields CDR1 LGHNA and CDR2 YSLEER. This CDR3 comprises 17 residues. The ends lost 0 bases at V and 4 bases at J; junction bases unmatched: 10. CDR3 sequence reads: CASSQDLGGSVADTQYF. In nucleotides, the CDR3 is TGCGCCAGCAGCCAAGATCTAGGCGGGAGTGTTGCAGATACGCAGTATTTT.